This entry lists 15 T cell receptor beta chains sequenced from one sample in a study of beta chain features in type 1 diabetes. Study-wide findings and caveats: A moderate, significant TCRB CDR3 shortening appeared in type 1 diabetes across four CD4+ subsets.

Investigators reverse transcribed all isolated RNA, so they sequenced expressed TCRB transcripts. Produced via immunoSEQ multiplex PCR; TCRdb's table is partial and in-frame only. The sample comprises roughly 300,000 clones, 13% to 15% of which are singletons, and 0.017% rests with the top ten. The antigens of these receptors remain unknown. The sequencing sample was made of naive CD4+ T cells from blood. The receptors originated from a man aged 25-45 years with type 1 diabetes.

This clone turned up a few times. The chain recombines TRBV10-2 with TRBJ1-2, with 7 bases aligning to TRBD1. The germline V gene encodes CDR1 WSHSY and CDR2 SAAADI. This CDR3 has 11 residues. V gave up 8 bases and J gave up 4 bases; unmatched junction bases: 1. The CDR3 spells CASGTAYGYTF. As DNA, the CDR3 is TGCGCCAGCGGGACAGCCTATGGCTACACCTTC.

This chain connects TRBV9 to TRBJ2-5, with D unresolved. The CDR3 extends over 13 amino acids. V was trimmed by 0 bases and J by 4 bases, leaving 7 bases between them. Germline V gene lookup returns CDR1 SGDLS and CDR2 YYNGEE. The DNA of the CDR3 is TGTGCCAGCAGCGTAGCTCTAGGAGAGACCCAGTACTTC. Translating gives CASSVALGETQYF.

The rearrangement joins TRBV7-2 to TRBJ1-5; a weak D match, TRBD1 (5 bases). V was clipped by 2 bases and J by 3 bases, with 11 bases between them. The CDR3 is 15 residues long. Germline CDR1 SGHTA, CDR2 FQGNSA. The CDR3: CASSLYTGSNQPQHF. In DNA form, the CDR3 reads TGTGCCAGCAGCTTATATACAGGCTCCAATCAGCCCCAGCATTTT.

This chain joins TRBV9 and TRBJ2-7; 7 bases are shared with TRBD1. Unmatched junction bases numbered 6, after V lost 2 bases and J lost 4 bases. The germline V gene encodes CDR1 SGDLS and CDR2 YYNGEE. The CDR3 length is 14 residues. The CDR3 sequence is CASSVDREDYEQYF. In DNA, the CDR3 is TGTGCCAGCAGCGTCGACAGGGAAGATTACGAGCAGTACTTC.

CDR3 region: CASTLSGASGYTGELFF. CDR3 bases: TGTGCCAGCACCTTAAGTGGGGCTAGCGGCTACACCGGGGAGCTGTTTTTT. The chain recombines TRBV2 with TRBJ2-2; 7 bases line up with TRBD2. Germline assignment: CDR1 SNHLY and CDR2 FYNNEI. The V and J ends lost 7 bases and 3 bases, in that order; junction bases with no gene match: 14. The CDR3 runs 17 residues. The full variable domain, in which reference TRBV2 and TRBJ2-2 provide the parts outside the CDR3, is EPEVTQTPSHQVTQMGQEVILRCVPISNHLYFYWYRQILGQKVEFLVSFYNNEISEKSEIFDDQFSVERPDGSNFTLKIRSTKLEDSAMYFCASTLSGASGYTGELFFGEGSRLTVL.

This clone was found a few times. The chain is built from TRBV27 and TRBJ2-1; TRBD2 might be the D (5 bases). V dropped 2 bases and J dropped 5 bases, with 7 bases sitting between them. Germline V CDR1 and CDR2: MNHEY, SMNVEV (reference sequence). The CDR3 loop spans 13 amino acids. CDR3 protein: CASSLIGNNEQFF. The CDR3, as DNA: TGTGCCAGCAGTTTAATCGGGAACAATGAGCAGTTCTTC.

This chain uses TRBV28 with TRBJ1-2, with D possibly TRBD1 on 5 matching bases. Trimming cost V 7 bases and J 10 bases, with 22 bases left between them. The CDR3 loop spans 14 amino acids. Per the germline V gene, CDR1 is MDHEN and CDR2 is SYDVKM. The CDR3 protein is CASTMDIPRVDYTF. DNA for the CDR3: TGTGCCAGCACCATGGACATCCCCAGGGTGGACTACACCTTC.

This chain joins TRBV15 and TRBJ2-1, with unresolved D. The V gene's germline CDR1 is LNHNV and CDR2 YYDKDF (reference sequence). V was cut by 0 bases and J by 6 bases, with 6 bases left in between. CDR3 length: 13 amino acids. Written as DNA, the CDR3 is TGTGCCACCAGCAGAGATCTCCCCAATGAGCAGTTCTTC. It yields the protein CATSRDLPNEQFF. Full variable domain (missing parts from reference TRBV15 and TRBJ2-1): DAMVIQNPRYQVTQFGKPVTLSCSQTLNHNVMYWYQQKSSQAPKLLFHYYDKDFNNEADTPDNFQSRRPNTSFCFLDIRSPGLGDTAMYLCATSRDLPNEQFFGPGTRLTVL.

As DNA, the CDR3 is TGTGCCAGCAGCTCCTGGGCGGCAGTAGCGGGAAGCACAGATACGCAGTATTTT. Amino acids: CASSSWAAVAGSTDTQYF. The rearrangement links TRBV9 to TRBJ2-3; 8 bases agree with TRBD2. The V gene's germline CDR1 is SGDLS and CDR2 YYNGEE. V lost 4 bases to trimming and J lost 0 bases; unmatched junction nucleotides: 13. The CDR3 length is 18 residues.

The rearrangement joins TRBV30 to TRBJ1-1, with no clear D. The CDR3 extends over 11 amino acids. With 0 bases removed from V and 7 bases from J, the gap between germline ends came to 6 bases. The germline V gene has CDR1 GTSNPN and CDR2 SVGIG (reference sequence). Here the CDR3 DNA reads TGTGCCTGGAGTGTACTGGTTGAAGCTTTCTTT. As protein: CAWSVLVEAFF. The full variable domain, in which reference TRBV30 and TRBJ1-1 provide the parts outside the CDR3, is SQTIHQWPATLVQPVGSPLSLECTVEGTSNPNLYWYRQAAGRGLQLLFYSVGIGQISSEVPQNLSASRPQDRQFILSSKKLLLSDSGFYLCAWSVLVEAFFGQGTRLTVV.

In its sample, this clone was seen a few times. V is TRBV11-2 and J is TRBJ2-1; D is possibly TRBD1 (6 bases). The V gene's germline CDR1 is SGHAT and CDR2 FQNNGV. Trimming removed 5 bases at V and 6 bases at J, with 11 bases between. CDR3 length equals 13 residues. CDR3 coding DNA: TGTGCCAGCAGCACAGGGATCCGCAATGAGCAGTTCTTC. Translation: CASSTGIRNEQFF.

The gene calls are TRBV18 and TRBJ2-1; the match to TRBD1 covers 11 bases. Germline CDR1 and CDR2: KGHSH and LQKENI. This CDR3 region has 15 residues. Germline trimming cut 2 bases from V and 3 bases from J; bases unmatched to any gene: 0. CDR3 in DNA: TGTGCCAGCTCACCAGGGACAGGGGGCTACAATGAGCAGTTCTTC. The encoded protein is CASSPGTGGYNEQFF.

The chain uses TRBV5-5 and TRBJ2-1; D may be TRBD2 (6 bases). V lost 4 bases and J lost 0, with 14 bases in between. Germline V gives CDR1 SGHKS, CDR2 YYEKEE (reference sequence). The CDR3 spans 16 residues. This CDR3 is CASSRGGSGSYNEQFF. The DNA for the CDR3 is TGTGCCAGCAGCAGGGGAGGCTCAGGCTCCTACAATGAGCAGTTCTTC.

This clone was detected a few times. The J gene is TRBJ2-7, the V gene TRBV6-5; 12 nucleotides align to TRBD2. The CDR3 runs to 14 residues. V was clipped by 6 bases and J by 0 bases; unmatched bases: 0. Germline values: CDR1 MNHEY, CDR2 SVGAGI. CDR3: CASRLAGGSYEQYF. CDR3 DNA: TGTGCCAGCAGACTAGCGGGAGGCTCCTACGAGCAGTACTTC.

J is TRBJ2-1 and V is TRBV6-5, with 10 positions matching TRBD2. In germline, CDR1 is MNHEY, CDR2 SVGAGI. The CDR3 contains 13 residues. Trimming took 7 bases from V and 9 from J; bases not matched to a gene: 6. The CDR3 coding sequence is TGTGCCAGCATGGGGCTAGCGGGAGCTGAGCAGTTCTTC. Translation gives CASMGLAGAEQFF.